The 27 T cell receptor beta chains below were found in one sample sequenced in a study of T cells in Graves' hyperthyroidism and ophthalmopathy. TCR beta CDR3 regions were amplified from RNA transcripts. TCR CDR3 underwent first-round RT-PCR with the HTBI primer set. TCRdb re-called the multiplex PCR reads with MiXCR, one entry per CDR3 protein. Here the sample spans roughly 580,000 distinct CDR3 sequences, roughly 13% being singletons. The sample consisted of blood. The receptors shown here come from a young woman with Graves' hyperthyroidism that later progressed to Graves' ophthalmopathy.

This clonotype came up many times. The V gene is TRBV20-1, the J gene TRBJ2-2, with TRBD2 matching over 9 bases. The trim removed 3 bases at V and 6 bases at J, leaving 2 bases unmatched. Germline V gene data show CDR1 as DFQATT and CDR2 as SNEGSKA (reference sequence). This CDR3 contains 13 residues. Here the CDR3 DNA reads TGCAGTGCTAGGGGACTAGCCGCCGGGGAGCTGTTTTTT. It translates to CSARGLAAGELFF.

A note on this clonotype: One junction end disagrees with the germline gene, perhaps due to a read error. This chain uses TRBV9 with TRBJ2-5, with D possibly being TRBD2 (6 bases). The CDR3 loop spans 16 amino acids. Germline lookup yields CDR1 SGDLS and CDR2 YYNGEE. Written as DNA, the CDR3 is TGTGCCAGCAGCGTAAGGCCCGGGGGAAACCAAGTGACCCAGTACTTC. It codes for CASSVRPGGNQVTQYF.

This clonotype was picked up many times. The CDR3 DNA is TGCAGTGCTTTCGGACAGGGTGGAGAGACCCAGTACTTC. The encoded protein is CSAFGQGGETQYF. The gene calls are TRBV20-1 and TRBJ2-5, with 8 positions matching TRBD1. V was pared by 5 bases and J by 4 bases, with 6 bases of the junction left unmatched. Per germline, CDR1 DFQATT and CDR2 SNEGSKA (reference sequence). The CDR3 covers 13 residues.

The rearrangement links TRBV7-3 to TRBJ2-3; maybe TRBD2 (6 bases). From germline, CDR1 is SGHTA and CDR2 FQGTGA. V lost 4 bases, J lost 5 bases, and 16 bases lay in between. CDR3 length: 15 amino acids. The CDR3, as DNA: TGTGCCAGCAGCTACTTGGGCGGGATGGGAGATACGCAGTATTTT. Protein sequence: CASSYLGGMGDTQYF.

Many counts were recorded for this clonotype. The chain is built from TRBV6-1 and TRBJ2-7; the match to TRBD1 covers 7 bases. CDR1 and CDR2 (germline): MNHNS, SASEGT. Trimming took 5 bases from V and 3 from J; bases not matched to a gene: 7. The CDR3 runs to 14 residues. The CDR3 nucleotides read TGTGCCAGCAGTCCCATAGGGACAGACTACGAGCAGTACTTC. This gives the protein CASSPIGTDYEQYF.

This clonotype has at least ten counts. The chain couples TRBV7-8 to TRBJ2-1, with TRBD1 matching over 7 bases. Per germline, CDR1 SGHVS and CDR2 FQNEAQ. The CDR3 totals 15 residues. With V trimmed by 5 bases and J by 9 bases, 13 bases remained unmatched. The CDR3 bases are TGTGCCAGCAGCCCAGGGGGTAGCCTTGTCGCTGAGCAGTTCTTC. Translated: CASSPGGSLVAEQFF.

This clonotype showed up many times. The V and J genes are TRBV28 and TRBJ2-7; 11 nucleotides agree with TRBD2. Trimming at V came to 3 bases and at J to 4 bases, leaving 5 bases not matched to a gene. This CDR3 region has 15 residues. CDR1 is MDHEN and CDR2 is SYDVKM in the germline V gene. The CDR3 nucleotides are TGTGCCAGCAGTTTCCGTAGCGGGAGGGGGTACGAGCAGTACTTC. It codes for CASSFRSGRGYEQYF.

About this clonotype: One base away lies a much larger clone, so this may be a sequencing read error. The genes are TRBV20-1 and TRBJ2-7; 8 nucleotides line up with TRBD2. The CDR3 is 14 amino acids. Germline-derived CDR1 and CDR2 are DFQATT and SNEGSKA (reference sequence). CDR3 sequence: CSASLAGTSYGQYF. The CDR3 bases are TGCAGTGCTAGTTTAGCGGGGACCTCCTACGGGCAGTACTTC.

This chain links TRBV7-9 with TRBJ1-4; tentatively, D is TRBD1 (5 bases). CDR1 and CDR2 (germline): SEHNR, FQNEAQ (reference sequence). This CDR3 region has 13 residues. With 5 bases removed from V and 7 bases from J, the gap between germline ends came to 11 bases. The DNA for the CDR3 is TGTGCCAGCAGCCCATCCGGGGCTGAAAAACTGTTTTTT. Its protein product is CASSPSGAEKLFF.

This clonotype appeared once. This chain joins TRBV10-3 and TRBJ1-5, with a possible D match to TRBD1 (5 bases). The V end lost 3 bases, the J end lost 4 bases, and 13 bases lay between the germline ends. The length of the CDR3 is 15 residues. Germline V gene data show CDR1 as ENHRY and CDR2 as SYGVKD. CDR3 residues: CAISESQGKNQPQHF. CDR3 sequence (DNA): TGTGCCATCAGTGAAAGTCAGGGCAAAAATCAGCCCCAGCATTTT.

This clonotype appeared many times. The rearrangement links TRBV28 to TRBJ1-6, with unresolved D. Looked up from germline, CDR1 is MDHEN and CDR2 is SYDVKM. This CDR3 contains 15 residues. Trimming shortened V by 6 bases and J by 7 bases, and 16 bases separated the two germline ends. The CDR3 loop reads CASSPRDWYNSPLHF. The DNA of the CDR3 is TGTGCCAGCAGCCCACGGGATTGGTACAATTCACCCCTCCACTTT.

On this clonotype: A much larger clone is a single base away; this may be a read error. V gene TRBV3-1 combines with J gene TRBJ2-1; 7 nucleotides line up with TRBD2. The germline CDR1 and CDR2 sequences are LGHDT and YNNKEL (reference sequence). Trimming at V came to 1 base and at J to 3 bases, leaving 9 bases not matched to a gene. This CDR3 has 17 residues. The CDR3 spells CASSQGVRGSVYNEQFF. CDR3 DNA sequence: TGTGCCAGCAGCCAAGGGGTTCGCGGGAGTGTCTACAATGAGCAGTTCTTC.

This clonotype has a count of ten or more. The CDR3 DNA reads TGCGCCAGCGTTCCGGGACAGGCGAACACCGGGGAGCTGTTTTTT. Protein product: CASVPGQANTGELFF. The chain carries TRBV5-1 and TRBJ2-2, with 8 bases that match TRBD1. J was trimmed by 0 bases and V by 7 bases; bases with no gene match: 5. Per germline, CDR1 SGHRS and CDR2 YFSETQ. The CDR3 extends over 15 amino acids.

The gene calls are TRBV29-1 and TRBJ1-4; D perhaps matches TRBD1 (6 bases). V was pared by 3 bases and J by 5 bases, with 13 bases between. The CDR3 consists of 14 residues. The V gene's germline CDR1 is SQVTM and CDR2 ANQGSEA. The CDR3 protein is CSVDTGLSNEKLFF. DNA for the CDR3: TGCAGCGTTGATACAGGGTTGTCAAATGAAAAACTGTTTTTT. Looking up the rest from reference TRBV29-1 and TRBJ1-4 gives the full variable domain: SAVISQKPSRDICQRGTSLTIQCQVDSQVTMMFWYRQQPGQSLTLIATANQGSEATYESGFVIDKFPISRPNLTFSTLTVSNMSPEDSSIYLCSVDTGLSNEKLFFGSGTQLSVL.

This clonotype was recorded many times. V gene TRBV30 combines with J gene TRBJ1-6, with TRBD1 as a possible D gene (6 bases). The length of the CDR3 is 15 residues. CDR1 GTSNPN and CDR2 SVGIG come from the germline V gene (reference sequence). The V end was cut by 4 bases, the J end by 9 bases, with 19 bases between. CDR3 in amino acids: CAWTPIRLGGSPLHF. DNA of the CDR3: TGTGCCTGGACCCCGATCAGGTTAGGGGGTTCACCCCTCCACTTT. Combining the CDR3 with reference TRBV30 and TRBJ1-6 gives the whole variable domain SQTIHQWPATLVQPVGSPLSLECTVEGTSNPNLYWYRQAAGRGLQLLFYSVGIGQISSEVPQNLSASRPQDRQFILSSKKLLLSDSGFYLCAWTPIRLGGSPLHFGNGTRLTVT.

This clonotype appeared a few times. The rearrangement links TRBV19 to TRBJ2-2; 12 bases match TRBD2. The CDR3 covers 18 residues. Trimming took 2 bases from V and 5 from J; bases not matched to a gene: 9. Germline loops: CDR1 LNHDA, CDR2 SQIVND (reference sequence). Here the CDR3 reads CASSIILTSGRRTGELFF. The CDR3 DNA reads TGTGCCAGTAGTATAATTCTTACTAGCGGGAGGCGGACCGGGGAGCTGTTTTTT.

This clonotype was found a few times. As DNA, the CDR3 is TGTGCTAGTGGTTTGCCCCCCGGGCAGGGGGCTCGGTACGAGCAGTACTTC. Encoded protein: CASGLPPGQGARYEQYF. The chain uses TRBV12-5 and TRBJ2-7, with 8 bases lining up with TRBD1. V was clipped by 2 bases and J by 4 bases; unmatched bases: 13. There are 17 residues in the CDR3. Germline values: CDR1 LGHNT, CDR2 FRNRAP.

With respect to this clonotype: A much more abundant neighbour one base away suggests this may be a read error. The CDR3 DNA reads as TGTGCCAGCAGTTCAGGGACAGCAACCCGTAAGTCCTGCGAGCAGTACTTC. Translated: CASSSGTATRKSCEQYF. The rearrangement joins TRBV27 to TRBJ2-7; TRBD1 agrees at 7 bases. Germline V lookup: CDR1 MNHEY, CDR2 SMNVEV (reference sequence). The CDR3 spans 17 residues.

In this sample, this clonotype turned up many times. The chain uses TRBV11-3 and TRBJ1-1; no definite D call. This CDR3 comprises 13 residues. V gave up 5 bases and J gave up 4 bases, with 11 bases separating them. The germline V gene has CDR1 SGHNT and CDR2 YENEEA. CDR3 bases: TGTGCCAGCAGCACACCGGACCTCACTGAAGCTTTCTTT. Protein: CASSTPDLTEAFF.

The sample holds a few counts of this clonotype. V usage is TRBV20-1 and J usage is TRBJ2-7; perhaps D is TRBD1 or TRBD2 (5 bases each). Trimming shortened V by 1 base and J by 2 bases, and 12 bases separated the two germline ends. The length of the CDR3 is 14 residues. From germline, CDR1 is DFQATT and CDR2 SNEGSKA (reference sequence). CDR3 sequence: CSARVAGAPYEQYF. In nucleotides, the CDR3 is TGCAGTGCTAGAGTTGCCGGGGCCCCCTACGAGCAGTACTTC.

This clonotype has just a few counts. The CDR3 DNA reads as TGTGCCAGCAGTGAAACCGGCACCTCCTACGAGCAGTACTTC. Protein: CASSETGTSYEQYF. The V and J genes are TRBV6-1 and TRBJ2-7; D uncertain. CDR3 length: 14 amino acids. V was cut by 2 bases and J by 0 bases, with 8 bases left in between. Looked up from germline, CDR1 is MNHNS and CDR2 is SASEGT.

This clonotype came up many times. The chain is built from TRBV27 and TRBJ2-7; D remains unclear. Looked up from germline, CDR1 is MNHEY and CDR2 is SMNVEV (reference sequence). V shed 0 bases and J shed 3 bases, with 9 bases lying between them. The CDR3 sequence is 14 residues long. The CDR3 coding sequence is TGTGCCAGCAGTTTATCGATCAGTAACTACGAGCAGTACTTC. Amino acid sequence: CASSLSISNYEQYF.

This clonotype was seen a handful of times. This chain connects TRBV6-1 to TRBJ1-1, with a weak D call TRBD1 (5 bases). This CDR3 contains 14 residues. The V and J ends lost 3 bases and 7 bases respectively, with 15 bases between them. Germline V lookup: CDR1 MNHNS, CDR2 SASEGT. The CDR3 DNA sequence: TGTGCCAGCAGTGACCGGGACCCTTTAGGTGAAGCTTTCTTT. Translated, it gives CASSDRDPLGEAFF.

This clonotype was observed at least ten times. The CDR3 DNA reads as TGTGCCAGCAGCCTCAACAGGGAAAAAAATCAGCCCCAGCATTTT. Residues: CASSLNREKNQPQHF. V usage is TRBV12-3 or TRBV12-4 and J usage is TRBJ1-5; possible D gene TRBD1, 6 bases. Trimming left V 6 bases short and J 4 bases short, with 16 bases between. This CDR3 region has 15 residues.

This clonotype appeared many times. This rearrangement joins TRBV30 to TRBJ2-7; the D is unclear. Germline loops: CDR1 GTSNPN, CDR2 SVGIG (reference sequence). Trimming stripped 0 bases from V and 6 bases from J, with 9 bases between. This CDR3 spans 12 amino acids. DNA of the CDR3: TGTGCCTGGAGTGTAGGGCAGAGCGAGCAGTACTTC. This sequence encodes CAWSVGQSEQYF.

The chain has TRBV6-1 and TRBJ1-6, with 7 bases matching TRBD1. The CDR3 has 14 amino acids. Trimming took 6 bases from V and 10 from J; bases not matched to a gene: 9. The germline V gene encodes CDR1 MNHNS and CDR2 SASEGT. CDR3 region: CASRITPRGSPLHF. CDR3 nucleotides: TGTGCCAGCAGGATCACACCCAGGGGGTCACCCCTCCACTTT.

This clonotype was detected ten times or more. V gene TRBV6-1 combines with J gene TRBJ2-7; TRBD2 is a possible D gene (5 bases). Germline V lookup: CDR1 MNHNS, CDR2 SASEGT. Between the trimmed V and J ends, which lost 3 bases and 2 bases, there was a span of 11 bases. The CDR3 length is 14 residues. The CDR3 spells CASSDLATAYEQYF. CDR3 in DNA: TGTGCCAGCAGTGACCTAGCAACAGCCTACGAGCAGTACTTC.